These 21 T cell receptor beta chains were all obtained from the same sample, sequenced in a study of blood T cell repertoires in COVID-19. TCRdb's copy holds only in-frame clones and misses some; the assay was immunoSEQ multiplex PCR. In the table there are approximately 170,000 clones, roughly 84% of which are singletons. Sequenced input: peripheral blood. These receptors all come from a man older than 75 with COVID-19, enrolled during active disease.

In this sample, this clone turned up a few times. The CDR3 DNA is TGTGCCACCAGTGTTCGGGGATGGGGTGGCTACACCTTC. This encodes CATSVRGWGGYTF. V usage is TRBV24-1 and J usage is TRBJ1-2; D is uncertain. Trimming took off 5 bases at V and 7 bases at J, with 13 bases between the two ends. Germline CDR1 is KGHDR and CDR2 is SFDVKD. There are 13 residues in the CDR3.

In its sample, this clone was seen once. The V call is TRBV6-5, the J call TRBJ1-5; the D gene is possibly TRBD1 (6 bases). V lost 8 bases and J 2 bases, leaving 13 bases between the germline ends. CDR3 length equals 14 residues. Per germline, CDR1 MNHEY and CDR2 SVGAGI. The CDR3 protein is CASGDAGGNQPQHF. The CDR3 bases are TGTGCCAGCGGAGATGCAGGGGGCAATCAGCCCCAGCATTTT.

This clone was seen a handful of times. V gene TRBV10-3 combines with J gene TRBJ2-7; 8 bases match TRBD1. V gave up 6 bases and J gave up 3 bases; unmatched junction bases: 7. CDR3 length equals 14 residues. Germline assignment: CDR1 ENHRY and CDR2 SYGVKD. CDR3: CAIRGDRGGYEQYF. CDR3 DNA sequence: TGTGCCATCAGGGGAGACAGGGGCGGCTACGAGCAGTACTTC.

The chain uses TRBV2 and TRBJ1-6; 12 nucleotides match TRBD1. After removal of 7 bases from V and 10 bases from J, the junction contained 14 bases not matched to a gene. This CDR3 is 17 amino acids long. Germline values: CDR1 SNHLY, CDR2 FYNNEI. As DNA, the CDR3 is TGTGCCAGCAAACCTCCGGGACAGGGGGCGATATCCTCACCCCTCCACTTT. Translated, it gives CASKPPGQGAISSPLHF.

This sequence joins TRBV5-1 and TRBJ1-2, with D tentatively TRBD1 (6 bases). The V and J ends lost 4 bases and 7 bases respectively, with 14 bases between them. The CDR3 length is 13 residues. CDR1 and CDR2 from the germline V gene are SGHRS and YFSETQ. CDR3 residues: CASSPVQGFGYTF. CDR3 bases: TGCGCCAGCAGCCCCGTACAGGGATTTGGCTACACCTTC.

The chain couples TRBV5-1 to TRBJ1-1, with 9 bases aligning to TRBD1. This CDR3 is built from 16 residues. CDR1 SGHRS and CDR2 YFSETQ come from the germline V gene. J gave up 7 bases and V 4 bases, and 14 bases lay outside the gene matches. CDR3 sequence (DNA): TGCGCCAGCAGCGGTCAAACACAGGGGGCAGATGGTGAAGCTTTCTTT. This sequence encodes CASSGQTQGADGEAFF.

Here the CDR3 DNA reads TGTGCCAGCTGTTTTACGAACACCGGGGAGCTGTTTTTT. Translated, it gives CASCFTNTGELFF. J is TRBJ2-2 and V is TRBV7-9; D unresolved. CDR3 length: 13 amino acids. Trimming removed 8 bases from V and 0 bases from J, with 7 bases in between. Germline values: CDR1 SEHNR, CDR2 FQNEAQ (reference sequence).

In this sample, this clone turned up a few times. V is TRBV14 and J is TRBJ1-1, with D perhaps matching TRBD1 (6 bases). The CDR3 contains 18 residues. Germline-derived CDR1 and CDR2 are SGHDN and FVKESK. V shed 0 bases and J shed 0 bases, with 17 bases lying between them. CDR3 in amino acids: CASSQERFWTEMNTEAFF. CDR3 bases: TGTGCCAGCAGCCAAGAGCGCTTTTGGACAGAGATGAACACTGAAGCTTTCTTT.

The chain joins TRBV2 to TRBJ1-2; 9 nucleotides align to TRBD1. CDR1 is SNHLY, CDR2 FYNNEI, per germline. V was clipped by 8 bases and J by 2 bases; unmatched bases: 6. CDR3 length: 14 residues. CDR3 bases: TGTGCCAGCGACACACAGGGGGCGAACTATGGCTACACCTTC. It codes for CASDTQGANYGYTF. Together with reference TRBV2 and TRBJ1-2, the CDR3 gives the full variable domain: EPEVTQTPSHQVTQMGQEVILRCVPISNHLYFYWYRQILGQKVEFLVSFYNNEISEKSEIFDDQFSVERPDGSNFTLKIRSTKLEDSAMYFCASDTQGANYGYTFGSGTRLTVV.

V gene TRBV7-9 combines with J gene TRBJ2-1; maybe TRBD1 (5 bases). The V end lost 2 bases, the J end lost 8 bases, and 7 bases lay between the germline ends. The CDR3 runs to 12 residues. Germline V gene data show CDR1 as SEHNR and CDR2 as FQNEAQ (reference sequence). In DNA form, the CDR3 reads TGTGCCAGCAGCTTATGGGGCGATGAGCAGTTCTTC. It translates to CASSLWGDEQFF. The variable domain in full, completed from reference TRBV7-9 and TRBJ2-1, reads DTGVSQNPRHKITKRGQNVTFRCDPISEHNRLYWYRQTLGQGPEFLTYFQNEAQLEKSRLLSDRFSAERPKGSFSTLEIQRTEQGDSAMYLCASSLWGDEQFFGPGTRLTVL.

This clone appeared a single time. CDR3 bases: TGTGCCAGCAGTTTTTCCACTGTCGAGCAGTACTTC. This codes for CASSFSTVEQYF. The rearrangement links TRBV2 to TRBJ2-7; D is undetermined. Germline V gene lookup returns CDR1 SNHLY and CDR2 FYNNEI. There are 12 residues in the CDR3. V gave up 5 bases and J gave up 6 bases, with 11 bases separating them.

The rearrangement joins TRBV19 to TRBJ1-6; D gene ambiguous. This CDR3 comprises 14 residues. Trimming shortened V by 4 bases and J by 10 bases, and 14 bases separated the two germline ends. Germline values: CDR1 LNHDA, CDR2 SQIVND (reference sequence). CDR3 in amino acids: CASSTRERRSPLHF. The CDR3 region has the DNA TGTGCCAGTAGTACCCGGGAGAGAAGGTCACCCCTCCACTTT.

The rearrangement links TRBV5-4 to TRBJ2-1, with 11 bases aligning to TRBD2. From germline, CDR1 is SGHNT and CDR2 YYREEE (reference sequence). The CDR3 is 15 amino acids. Losses at the gene ends were 4 bases for V and 7 bases for J; bases not matched to a gene: 7. The CDR3, as DNA: TGTGCCAGCAGCAAACTAGCGGGGGTGGGTAATGAGCAGTTCTTC. It yields the protein CASSKLAGVGNEQFF.

V gene TRBV19 combines with J gene TRBJ1-2, with D perhaps matching TRBD1 (5 bases). V was trimmed by 6 bases and J by 5 bases, leaving 16 bases between them. This CDR3 has 14 amino acids. Germline V gives CDR1 LNHDA, CDR2 SQIVND (reference sequence). CDR3 sequence reads: CASSNDRTPYGYTF. The CDR3 bases are TGTGCCAGTAGCAACGACAGAACCCCATATGGCTACACCTTC.

This rearrangement joins TRBV5-1 to TRBJ2-3; unclear D gene. Germline V gene data show CDR1 as SGHRS and CDR2 as YFSETQ. The CDR3 spans 14 residues. Trimming took off 0 bases at V and 4 bases at J, with 9 bases between the two ends. Written as DNA, the CDR3 is TGCGCCAGCAGCTTGGGTTCTAACTCAGATACGCAGTATTTT. This gives the protein CASSLGSNSDTQYF.

V usage is TRBV7-9 and J usage is TRBJ2-1; D possibly corresponds to TRBD1 (6 bases). The CDR3 runs 16 residues. Germline V gives CDR1 SEHNR, CDR2 FQNEAQ (reference sequence). V was clipped by 4 bases and J by 0 bases, with 13 bases between them. For the CDR3, the DNA is TGTGCCAGCAGCTCCAGGGACACAGACTCCTACAATGAGCAGTTCTTC. It yields the protein CASSSRDTDSYNEQFF.

The chain employs TRBV3-1 (or the pseudogene TRBV3-2) and TRBJ1-2; 7 bases fit TRBD1. This CDR3 region has 14 residues. V trimming: 6 bases; J trimming: 4 bases; junction bases outside the gene matches: 8. Germline assignment: CDR1 LGHDT and CDR2 YNNKEL (reference sequence). The CDR3 here is CASSLNRDSYGYTF. The CDR3 nucleotides are TGTGCCAGCAGTCTTAACCGGGACAGCTATGGCTACACCTTC.

This chain connects TRBV15 to TRBJ1-1, with 7 bases lining up with TRBD1. V lost 0 bases, J lost 1 base, and 11 bases stayed unmatched. This CDR3 has 18 amino acids. The germline V gene encodes CDR1 LNHNV and CDR2 YYDKDF (reference sequence). CDR3 nucleotides: TGTGCCACCAGCAGAGACCCAAGAGGGGGCGCCCGGAACACTGAAGCTTTCTTT. This translates into CATSRDPRGGARNTEAFF.

V usage is TRBV19 and J usage is TRBJ1-1; maybe TRBD1 (6 bases). The CDR3 runs to 14 residues. Germline V lookup: CDR1 LNHDA, CDR2 SQIVND (reference sequence). Trimming pared 5 bases from V and 4 bases from J, leaving 14 bases between. The chain's CDR3 is CASSGPGGATEAFF. The CDR3 coding sequence is TGTGCCAGTAGTGGCCCGGGGGGCGCCACTGAAGCTTTCTTT.

This clone was counted only a few times. This chain links TRBV5-1 with TRBJ1-1; D may be TRBD1 (5 bases). Germline V lookup: CDR1 SGHRS, CDR2 YFSETQ. This CDR3 spans 15 amino acids. Trimming cost V 1 base and J 4 bases, with 14 bases left between them. CDR3 sequence (DNA): TGCGCCAGCAGCTTGCCCACCAGGGATAGCACTGAAGCTTTCTTT. Protein: CASSLPTRDSTEAFF.

The CDR3 loop reads CASSFGLAPHEQYF. The CDR3 bases are TGTGCCAGCAGCTTCGGACTAGCCCCACACGAGCAGTACTTC. The gene calls are TRBV9 and TRBJ2-7; 8 bases align to TRBD2. Germline V CDR1 and CDR2: SGDLS, YYNGEE. The CDR3 runs 14 residues. With V trimmed by 4 bases and J by 5 bases, 8 bases remained unmatched.